Presented here are 25 T cell receptor beta chains from one specimen sequenced in a study of blood T cell repertoires in COVID-19. Libraries were prepared by immunoSEQ multiplex PCR; TCRdb keeps only in-frame clonotypes and omits some of them. The sample holds 180,000 or so clones; over 75% are singletons and the top ten take roughly 2.6%. The sample comprised peripheral blood. The receptor set was obtained from a man aged 40-55 years with active or convalescent COVID-19.

V gene TRBV28 combines with J gene TRBJ2-1; no reliable D call. The CDR3 runs 13 residues. Germline V gene sequence: CDR1 MDHEN, CDR2 SYDVKM. V gave up 7 bases and J gave up 7 bases, with 14 bases separating them. The CDR3 is CASTLSPQNEQFF. The CDR3 DNA reads as TGTGCCAGCACCCTCTCCCCTCAGAATGAGCAGTTCTTC.

This chain uses TRBV4-1 with TRBJ1-5; no clear D. Trimming removed 4 bases at V and 3 bases at J, with 19 bases between. This CDR3 has 17 amino acids. From germline, CDR1 is MGHRA and CDR2 YSYEKL. CDR3 DNA: TGCGCCAGCAGCCCGAGTAAGGCTCGGGGTCTCAATCAGCCCCAGCATTTT. Its translation: CASSPSKARGLNQPQHF.

The V and J genes are TRBV2 and TRBJ2-2; TRBD2 aligns across 9 bases. Germline V lookup: CDR1 SNHLY, CDR2 FYNNEI. V dropped 5 bases and J dropped 3; count of bases not matched to a gene: 10. This CDR3 is built from 17 residues. As DNA, the CDR3 is TGTGCCAGCAGTCTCGAAGGGGAGCGGGGGGACACCGGGGAGCTGTTTTTT. Protein product: CASSLEGERGDTGELFF. Combining the CDR3 with reference TRBV2 and TRBJ2-2 gives the whole variable domain EPEVTQTPSHQVTQMGQEVILRCVPISNHLYFYWYRQILGQKVEFLVSFYNNEISEKSEIFDDQFSVERPDGSNFTLKIRSTKLEDSAMYFCASSLEGERGDTGELFFGEGSRLTVL.

The chain joins TRBV4-3 to TRBJ1-1; 11 bases fit TRBD1. Germline V gene sequence: CDR1 LGHNA, CDR2 YSLEER. The CDR3 length is 16 residues. J lost 6 bases, V lost 1 base, and 7 bases had no gene match. CDR3 residues: CASSQAWGQGGSEAFF. The CDR3 coding sequence is TGCGCCAGCAGCCAAGCTTGGGGACAGGGGGGTTCTGAAGCTTTCTTT.

This clone was found once. The chain links TRBV6-2 or TRBV6-3 to TRBJ2-7, with TRBD1 matching over 8 bases. CDR1 and CDR2 (germline): MNHEY, SVGEGT. After removal of 6 bases from V and 2 bases from J, the junction contained 9 bases not matched to a gene. The length of the CDR3 is 15 residues. The CDR3 loop is CASSQVGQDPYEQYF. CDR3 bases: TGTGCCAGCAGCCAGGTGGGACAGGACCCCTACGAGCAGTACTTC.

This clone was detected once. The chain recombines TRBV28 with TRBJ1-1, with 8 bases aligning to TRBD1. There are 16 residues in the CDR3. The V gene's germline CDR1 is MDHEN and CDR2 SYDVKM. The V segment lost 4 bases and the J segment 4 bases; nucleotides outside the gene matches: 11. The DNA of the CDR3 is TGTGCCAGCAGTTCAAGGACAGGGTCCTGGCCCACTGAAGCTTTCTTT. Translation: CASSSRTGSWPTEAFF. The full variable domain, with the rest looked up from reference TRBV28 and TRBJ1-1, is DVKVTQSSRYLVKRTGEKVFLECVQDMDHENMFWYRQDPGLGLRLIYFSYDVKMKEKGDIPEGYSVSREKKERFSLILESASTNQTSMYLCASSSRTGSWPTEAFFGQGTRLTVV.

The chain employs TRBV5-6 and TRBJ2-1; 7 bases are shared with TRBD1. The junction had 7 bases not matched to a gene; V was cut back by 4 bases and J by 0 bases. Germline V gene lookup returns CDR1 SGHDT and CDR2 YYEEEE. CDR3 length: 16 amino acids. In DNA form, the CDR3 reads TGTGCCAGCAGCCCCTTACAGGGGAGCTCCTACAATGAGCAGTTCTTC. Amino acids: CASSPLQGSSYNEQFF.

Of note for this clone: Other DNA sequences in the sample encode the same CDR3. The V call is TRBV12-3 or TRBV12-4, the J call TRBJ2-2; no clear D gene. Trimming pared 2 bases from V and 2 bases from J, leaving 3 bases between. The CDR3 has 13 amino acids. The CDR3 nucleotides are TGTGCCAGCAGTTTATCTAACACCGGGGAGCTGTTTTTT. It codes for CASSLSNTGELFF.

This clone came up a few times. V gene TRBV11-2 combines with J gene TRBJ2-1; D may be TRBD2 (6 bases). The CDR3 extends over 16 amino acids. Germline loops: CDR1 SGHAT, CDR2 FQNNGV. The V and J ends lost 0 bases and 3 bases respectively, with 12 bases between them. The CDR3: CASSLDNVGGYNEQFF. The CDR3 coding sequence is TGTGCCAGCAGCTTAGATAATGTGGGGGGCTACAATGAGCAGTTCTTC.

The chain is built from TRBV2 and TRBJ1-1; TRBD1 aligns across 9 bases. Germline V gene data show CDR1 as SNHLY and CDR2 as FYNNEI. The CDR3 extends over 14 amino acids. V lost 4 bases and J lost 8; bases outside the gene matches: 8. Here the CDR3 reads CASSVDRGQDEAFF. CDR3 sequence (DNA): TGTGCCAGCAGTGTGGACAGGGGACAGGACGAAGCTTTCTTT. Full variable domain (outside the CDR3, taken from reference TRBV2 and TRBJ1-1): EPEVTQTPSHQVTQMGQEVILRCVPISNHLYFYWYRQILGQKVEFLVSFYNNEISEKSEIFDDQFSVERPDGSNFTLKIRSTKLEDSAMYFCASSVDRGQDEAFFGQGTRLTVV.

Only a few counts were recorded for this clone. The V and J genes are TRBV6-5 and TRBJ2-7, with D perhaps matching TRBD1 (6 bases). CDR3 length: 12 residues. Looked up from germline, CDR1 is MNHEY and CDR2 is SVGAGI. Trimming pared 6 bases from V and 3 bases from J, leaving 9 bases between. The CDR3 sequence: CASRKDSYEQYF. DNA for the CDR3: TGTGCCAGCAGGAAGGACAGCTACGAGCAGTACTTC.

This chain uses TRBV6-5 with TRBJ1-4; D is unclear. Germline V lookup: CDR1 MNHEY, CDR2 SVGAGI. Trimming took off 4 bases at V and 8 bases at J, with 8 bases between the two ends. The CDR3 has 12 amino acids. CDR3 protein: CASSSRREKLFF. In nucleotides, the CDR3 is TGTGCCAGCAGTTCCCGCCGGGAAAAACTGTTTTTT.

CDR3 nucleotide sequence: TGCAGCGTTGAAGAGGACAGGGGCGAAAAACTGTTTTTT. This sequence encodes CSVEEDRGEKLFF. V gene TRBV29-1 combines with J gene TRBJ1-4, with TRBD1 identical over 9 bases. The CDR3 runs 13 residues. After removal of 0 bases from V and 8 bases from J, the junction contained 1 base not matched to a gene. Germline loops: CDR1 SQVTM, CDR2 ANQGSEA.

The chain combines TRBV18 with TRBJ1-2; D is unresolved. This CDR3 contains 14 residues. The germline V gene encodes CDR1 KGHSH and CDR2 LQKENI. V was trimmed by 0 bases and J by 7 bases, leaving 12 bases between them. CDR3 sequence reads: CASSPPSRIGGYTF. In DNA form, the CDR3 reads TGTGCCAGCTCACCACCCTCGAGAATTGGTGGCTACACCTTC.

This clone was seen a single time. The genes are TRBV7-2 and TRBJ1-2; a weak D match, TRBD1 (6 bases). The germline gives CDR1 SGHTA, CDR2 FQGNSA. This CDR3 comprises 15 residues. V was trimmed by 1 base and J by 8 bases, leaving 17 bases between them. The CDR3 protein is CASSLVAGETSGYTF. CDR3 DNA: TGTGCCAGCAGCTTAGTGGCAGGGGAAACCAGCGGCTACACCTTC.

This clone was recorded once. The chain links TRBV15 to TRBJ1-4; TRBD1 matches 7 bases. Germline V CDR1 and CDR2: LNHNV, YYDKDF (reference sequence). This CDR3 has 16 amino acids. Trimming at V came to 0 bases and at J to 3 bases, leaving 4 bases not matched to a gene. CDR3 DNA sequence: TGTGCCACCAGCAGAGACCTCGGGACAGCTAATGAAAAACTGTTTTTT. It codes for CATSRDLGTANEKLFF.

The rearrangement joins TRBV27 to TRBJ2-7; 7 bases align to TRBD1. After removal of 4 bases from V and 4 bases from J, the junction contained 13 bases not matched to a gene. This CDR3 contains 16 residues. Germline CDR1 is MNHEY and CDR2 is SMNVEV (reference sequence). The CDR3 loop reads CASSSRQGSVPYEQYF. The CDR3 DNA reads TGTGCCAGCAGTTCGCGACAGGGAAGCGTTCCTTACGAGCAGTACTTC.

The chain is built from TRBV6-5 and TRBJ1-6, with TRBD1 matching over 7 bases. CDR3 length: 14 amino acids. The germline V gene encodes CDR1 MNHEY and CDR2 SVGAGI. V dropped 8 bases and J dropped 5; count of bases not matched to a gene: 6. This CDR3 reads CASSVGQNNSPLHF. For the CDR3, the DNA is TGTGCCAGCTCCGTGGGACAGAATAATTCACCCCTCCACTTT.

This chain connects TRBV19 to TRBJ1-3, with D hard to call. V was pared by 3 bases and J by 5 bases, with 14 bases between. CDR1 and CDR2 (germline): LNHDA, SQIVND (reference sequence). The CDR3 has 15 amino acids. The CDR3 nucleotides read TGTGCCAGTAGTATCGACCGGGGATCAAGAAACACCATATATTTT. Its protein is CASSIDRGSRNTIYF.

The chain is built from TRBV5-4 and TRBJ2-7, with a weak D call TRBD2 (5 bases). Germline CDR1 reads SGHNT; CDR2 reads YYREEE (reference sequence). This CDR3 has 17 residues. V lost 0 bases, J lost 0 bases, and 16 bases lay in between. DNA of the CDR3: TGTGCCAGCAGCTTGGCCGATTTCCGGGGAATCTCCTACGAGCAGTACTTC. This encodes CASSLADFRGISYEQYF.

The chain uses TRBV6-6 and TRBJ2-7; 9 nucleotides align to TRBD1. Trimming took 7 bases from V and 3 from J; bases not matched to a gene: 4. The CDR3 sequence is 13 residues long. The germline gives CDR1 MNHNY, CDR2 SVGAGI (reference sequence). CDR3 sequence reads: CASTRGQGYEQYF. The CDR3 bases are TGTGCCAGCACCAGGGGACAGGGCTACGAGCAGTACTTC.

The chain recombines TRBV7-9 with TRBJ1-1; 9 positions match TRBD1. The CDR3 extends over 13 amino acids. The V gene end was trimmed by 7 bases and the J gene end by 5 bases; junction bases not matched to a gene: 5. Germline CDR1 is SEHNR and CDR2 is FQNEAQ (reference sequence). Written as DNA, the CDR3 is TGTGCCAGCACTGCTGGGACAGGGACTGAAGCTTTCTTT. This encodes CASTAGTGTEAFF.

Only a few counts were recorded for this clone. Other nucleotide sequences in the sample specify the same CDR3. The gene calls are TRBV5-6 and TRBJ1-4; TRBD1 might be the D (5 bases). The CDR3 runs 14 residues. Per germline, CDR1 SGHDT and CDR2 YYEEEE. V was trimmed by 4 bases and J by 0 bases, leaving 7 bases between them. CDR3 region: CASSLTATNEKLFF. In DNA, the CDR3 is TGTGCCAGCAGCCTGACAGCAACTAATGAAAAACTGTTTTTT. Variable domain in full (rest from reference TRBV5-6 and TRBJ1-4): DAGVTQSPTHLIKTRGQQVTLRCSPKSGHDTVSWYQQALGQGPQFIFQYYEEEERQRGNFPDRFSGHQFPNYSSELNVNALLLGDSALYLCASSLTATNEKLFFGSGTQLSVL.

The chain joins TRBV7-9 to TRBJ1-1; a weak D match, TRBD1 (5 bases). Trimming took off 6 bases at V and 11 bases at J, with 22 bases between the two ends. The CDR3 consists of 14 residues. The germline V gene encodes CDR1 SEHNR and CDR2 FQNEAQ (reference sequence). CDR3 in DNA: TGTGCCAGCAGTCAAGACCAATTCCAGGGATCCGCTTTCTTT. The encoded protein is CASSQDQFQGSAFF.

Regarding this clone: The sample holds other DNA sequences that translate to the same CDR3. The rearrangement links TRBV9 to TRBJ1-2, with 7 bases lining up with TRBD1. The CDR3 loop spans 18 amino acids. The germline gives CDR1 SGDLS, CDR2 YYNGEE. The V segment lost 0 bases and the J segment 4 bases; nucleotides outside the gene matches: 15. The CDR3 DNA is TGTGCCAGCAGCGTAGCCCCAGTGGGGACAGACCAAGGCTATGGCTACACCTTC. This codes for CASSVAPVGTDQGYGYTF.